These 3 T cell receptor beta chains were sequenced from one sample in a study of T cells in Graves' hyperthyroidism and ophthalmopathy. Template material for amplifying TCR beta CDR3 regions consisted of RNA transcripts. The primer set for the first-round RT-PCR of the TCR CDR3 was HTBI. TCRdb re-called the multiplex PCR reads through MiXCR, storing one row per CDR3 protein. The table lists approximately 620,000 distinct CDR3 sequences, about 15% of them singletons. Sequenced: blood. These receptors were taken from a woman aged 25 to 39 with Graves' hyperthyroidism that later progressed to Graves' ophthalmopathy.

The chain is built from TRBV25-1 and TRBJ2-4; D call uncertain. The CDR3 sequence is 13 residues long. The germline V gene encodes CDR1 MGHDK and CDR2 SYGVNS. V lost 2 bases to trimming and J lost 0 bases, with 2 bases between them. CDR3 DNA sequence: TGTGCCAGCAGTGAAGTAGCCAAAAACATTCAGTACTTC. Translation: CASSEVAKNIQYF. Together with reference TRBV25-1 and TRBJ2-4, the CDR3 gives the full variable domain: EADIYQTPRYLVIGTGKKITLECSQTMGHDKMYWYQQDPGMELHLIHYSYGVNSTEKGDLSSESTVSRIRTEHFPLTLESARPSHTSQYLCASSEVAKNIQYFGAGTRLSVL.

The sample holds many counts of this clonotype. The chain recombines TRBV6-1 with TRBJ2-1, with a tentative D call TRBD2 (6 bases). V was clipped by 5 bases and J by 4 bases, with 9 bases between them. Germline V CDR1 and CDR2: MNHNS, SASEGT. The CDR3 is made up of 13 amino acids. The DNA for the CDR3 is TGTGCCAGCAGTACACTAGCTTACAATGAGCAGTTCTTC. It codes for CASSTLAYNEQFF.

This clonotype showed up many times. CDR3 sequence reads: CASSLSPSSTYEQYF. The CDR3 DNA sequence: TGTGCCAGCAGTTTATCCCCCAGCAGCACCTACGAGCAGTACTTC. This chain connects TRBV27 to TRBJ2-7, with no clear D. Germline V gene sequence: CDR1 MNHEY, CDR2 SMNVEV (reference sequence). The CDR3 has 15 amino acids. The V gene lost 0 bases and the J gene lost 2 bases, with 11 bases spanning the gap.